This T cell receptor (beta chain) appears in the sequencing data of a study of early T cells in non-severe SARS-CoV-2 infection. Findings and caveats of the study: The matching step, a VDJdb search, favored anti-spike CD8 responses and missed private and CD4 specificities.

TCRdb itself ran the 5' RACE reads through MiXCR, one entry per CDR3 protein. The sample contains 35,000 to 45,000 distinct CDR3 sequences, less than 15% of which appear only once. This clonotype was observed at least ten times. Its antigen is currently unknown. This clonotype originated in an adult who was a healthcare worker with PCR-confirmed SARS-CoV-2 infection or an uninfected control (not recorded which). Material for sequencing was whole blood.

This CDR3 reads CASSLGVPNEKLFF. The DNA of the CDR3 is TGTGCCAGCAGCTTAGGAGTTCCTAATGAAAAACTGTTTTTT. The chain is built from TRBV7-9 and TRBJ1-4; D uncertain. The germline V gene has CDR1 SEHNR and CDR2 FQNEAQ (reference sequence). V was pared by 1 base and J by 3 bases, with 6 bases between. The CDR3 has 14 residues.